This TCR beta chain was identified in a study of blood T cells in healthy people across ages. Points from the study as a whole: Using unsorted PBMCs precluded a conclusive naive versus antigen-experienced comparison. TCR beta diversity was tightly associated with the proportion of naive T cells.

Alongside a J-beta primer mix, a sample-barcoded 5' primer served in a second PCR lasting about 7 to 12 cycles. Template switching added a 12-random-nucleotide identifier to every cDNA molecule. TCRdb fed the 5' RACE reads into MiXCR, producing one record per CDR3 protein. The sample carries about 680,000 distinct CDR3 sequences, about 52% recorded once. As to this clonotype: Its matching antigen is unknown.

Trimming at V came to 5 bases and at J to 5 bases, leaving 10 bases not matched to a gene. The CDR3 is 15 amino acids. Germline V lookup: CDR1 SGHNT, CDR2 YENEEA. The TCR originated in an older woman in good health. The V and J genes are TRBV11-3 and TRBJ2-5; 8 bases match TRBD1. The specimen was blood. CDR3 DNA: TGTGCCAGCAGCCCAGGACAGGGATGGGGGGAGACCCAGTACTTC. Its protein is CASSPGQGWGETQYF. The full variable domain, in which reference TRBV11-3 and TRBJ2-5 provide the parts outside the CDR3, is EAGVVQSPRYKIIEKKQPVAFWCNPISGHNTLYWYLQNLGQGPELLIRYENEEAVDDSQLPKDRFSAERLKGVDSTLKIQPAELGDSAVYLCASSPGQGWGETQYFGPGTRLLVL.